Following are 32 T cell receptor beta chains from one sample sequenced in a study of T-cell reconstitution after alpha-beta-depleted transplantation in children. Researchers prepared the TCRbeta library using unique molecular identifiers, the study reports. TCRdb processed the PCR reads anew with MiXCR; each CDR3 protein has one entry. The sample holds just over 950,000 distinct CDR3 sequences, about 29% seen once. This specimen was PBMCs, mostly from graft donor cells, taken 360 days after TCRalphabeta/CD19-depleted stem cell transplant. These receptors all come from a boy less than two years old who had a stem cell transplant for SCID, so the T cells may come from the graft donor.

The chain recombines TRBV5-5 with TRBJ2-7; D is ambiguous. Trimming cost V 2 bases and J 0 bases, with 15 bases left between them. Looked up from germline, CDR1 is SGHKS and CDR2 is YYEKEE (reference sequence). The CDR3 has 16 amino acids. The CDR3 DNA is TGTGCCAGCAGCTTCCTCCAGACCATCCCCTCCTACGAGCAGTACTTC. Its translation is CASSFLQTIPSYEQYF. Full variable domain (remainder filled in from reference TRBV5-5 and TRBJ2-7): DAGVTQSPTHLIKTRGQQVTLRCSPISGHKSVSWYQQVLGQGPQFIFQYYEKEERGRGNFPDRFSARQFPNYSSELNVNALLLGDSALYLCASSFLQTIPSYEQYFGPGTRLTVT.

The chain has TRBV9 and TRBJ2-1, with 13 bases matching TRBD2. CDR3 length: 16 amino acids. Germline V gene data show CDR1 as SGDLS and CDR2 as YYNGEE. V lost 1 base and J lost 8; bases outside the gene matches: 6. For the CDR3, the DNA is TGTGCCAGCAGCGTAACTAGCGGGGGGGCCTCAGATGAGCAGTTCTTC. The encoded protein is CASSVTSGGASDEQFF.

This clonotype was counted only a few times. The DNA for the CDR3 is TGTGCCAGCACCTTAACGGGGGGGCCGGTTACCGGGGAGCTGTTTTTT. It translates to CASTLTGGPVTGELFF. The chain is built from TRBV12-3 or TRBV12-4 and TRBJ2-2; 8 bases match TRBD2. The CDR3 is made up of 16 amino acids. J lost 5 bases, V lost 7 bases, and 12 bases had no gene match.

The V and J genes are TRBV7-2 and TRBJ2-1; 7 nucleotides match TRBD1. Per the germline V gene, CDR1 is SGHTA and CDR2 is FQGNSA. Trimming took 5 bases from V and 7 from J; bases not matched to a gene: 11. There are 15 residues in the CDR3. CDR3 sequence: CASSPDRALGNEQFF. CDR3 DNA sequence: TGTGCCAGCAGCCCAGACAGGGCACTTGGTAATGAGCAGTTCTTC.

This chain connects TRBV7-9 to TRBJ2-7; a possible D gene is TRBD2 (6 bases). The CDR3 totals 15 residues. The ends were cut back, 5 bases at V and 2 bases at J, with 16 bases in the middle. In germline, CDR1 is SEHNR, CDR2 FQNEAQ (reference sequence). CDR3 nucleotide sequence: TGTGCCAGCAGCAATACGGGACTCTCTACCTACGAGCAGTACTTC. Protein sequence: CASSNTGLSTYEQYF.

The chain has TRBV7-3 and TRBJ2-7; a possible D gene is TRBD1 (6 bases). CDR3 size: 16 residues. Per germline, CDR1 SGHTA and CDR2 FQGTGA. The germline V and J ends were trimmed by 1 base and 5 bases, with 18 bases remaining between them. The CDR3 DNA follows: TGTGCCAGCAGCTTAAGGGGGAAGACAGGCAAGAACGAGCAGTACTTC. Its protein is CASSLRGKTGKNEQYF. Full variable domain (missing parts from reference TRBV7-3 and TRBJ2-7): GAGVSQTPSNKVTEKGKYVELRCDPISGHTALYWYRQSLGQGPEFLIYFQGTGAADDSGLPNDRFFAVRPEGSVSTLKIQRTERGDSAVYLCASSLRGKTGKNEQYFGPGTRLTVT.

The J gene is TRBJ2-5, the V gene TRBV12-3 or TRBV12-4; possibly TRBD2 for D (6 bases). The CDR3 spans 15 residues. The V end was cut by 3 bases, the J end by 3 bases, with 14 bases between. CDR3 loop: CASSFSRRGKETQYF. CDR3 DNA sequence: TGTGCCAGCAGTTTCTCGCGTCGGGGGAAAGAGACCCAGTACTTC.

This clonotype was counted between two and nine times. The J gene is TRBJ1-2, the V gene TRBV6-5; TRBD1 is a possible D gene (6 bases). Germline CDR1 is MNHEY and CDR2 is SVGAGI. The ends were cut back, 0 bases at V and 5 bases at J, with 13 bases in the middle. The CDR3 runs to 15 residues. The CDR3 loop is CASSYSRDTPYGYTF. CDR3 DNA sequence: TGTGCCAGCAGTTACTCTAGGGACACGCCTTATGGCTACACCTTC.

The chain joins TRBV19 to TRBJ1-5; no clear D. Per the germline V gene, CDR1 is LNHDA and CDR2 is SQIVND (reference sequence). The length of the CDR3 is 14 residues. Between the trimmed V and J ends, which lost 4 bases and 8 bases, there was a span of 15 bases. The CDR3 sequence is CASSNPRALEPQHF. CDR3 nucleotide sequence: TGTGCCAGTAGTAACCCCCGCGCCTTAGAGCCCCAGCATTTT.

V gene TRBV5-1 combines with J gene TRBJ1-2, with D uncertain. The CDR3 is 14 residues long. Trimming took off 4 bases at V and 2 bases at J, with 12 bases between the two ends. Germline loops: CDR1 SGHRS, CDR2 YFSETQ. The CDR3: CASSETLMNYGYTF. In DNA, the CDR3 is TGCGCCAGCAGCGAGACCCTTATGAACTATGGCTACACCTTC.

The chain joins TRBV7-6 to TRBJ2-1, with 8 bases identical to TRBD2. CDR3 size: 14 residues. Germline V gives CDR1 SGHVS, CDR2 FNYEAQ. V dropped 4 bases and J dropped 9; count of bases not matched to a gene: 8. This CDR3 is CASSWTGGASEQFF. The CDR3 DNA sequence: TGTGCCAGCAGCTGGACCGGGGGGGCTAGTGAGCAGTTCTTC.

In this sample, this clonotype turned up a few times. DNA for the CDR3: TGTGCCAGCAGCTTCTGGAGGGGTAGCTCCTACAATGAGCAGTTCTTC. Residues: CASSFWRGSSYNEQFF. This chain uses TRBV11-2 with TRBJ2-1; maybe TRBD2 (6 bases). Germline CDR1 SGHAT, CDR2 FQNNGV. Trimming took 3 bases from V and 0 from J, leaving 12 bases between them. The CDR3 is made up of 16 amino acids.

This clonotype has a handful of counts. The genes are TRBV12-3 or TRBV12-4 and TRBJ1-2; possible D gene TRBD1, 6 bases. Between the trimmed V and J ends, which lost 5 bases and 7 bases, there was a span of 14 bases. This CDR3 has 13 amino acids. CDR3 amino acids: CASSIQGGPGYTF. The CDR3 DNA is TGTGCCAGCAGTATACAGGGTGGCCCTGGCTACACCTTC.

In this sample, this clonotype turned up many times. V gene TRBV28 combines with J gene TRBJ1-1; possible D gene TRBD1, 6 bases. V shed 5 bases and J shed 1 base, with 14 bases lying between them. Per the germline V gene, CDR1 is MDHEN and CDR2 is SYDVKM. The CDR3 is 15 amino acids. Written as DNA, the CDR3 is TGTGCCAGCAGTCCTTCGAAGGGACAGAACACTGAAGCTTTCTTT. Translating gives CASSPSKGQNTEAFF.

This chain joins TRBV29-1 and TRBJ2-5; 10 bases are a match to TRBD1. With V trimmed by 3 bases and J by 5 bases, 9 bases remained unmatched. The CDR3 has 15 residues. Germline loops: CDR1 SQVTM, CDR2 ANQGSEA. In DNA form, the CDR3 reads TGCAGCGTTGATGGGGACAGGGGAGTGTTGGAGACCCAGTACTTC. This sequence encodes CSVDGDRGVLETQYF.

The chain carries TRBV5-6 and TRBJ2-7; TRBD1 agrees at 10 bases. Germline V CDR1 and CDR2: SGHDT, YYEEEE. Trimming took 2 bases from V and 6 from J; bases not matched to a gene: 5. This CDR3 has 14 amino acids. CDR3 nucleotide sequence: TGTGCCAGCAGCTTCGGGACAGGGGACAGCGAGCAGTACTTC. Amino acid sequence: CASSFGTGDSEQYF.

The chain is built from TRBV6-1 and TRBJ2-7; tentative D call: TRBD1 (5 bases). CDR1 is MNHNS, CDR2 SASEGT, per germline. The V end was cut by 7 bases, the J end by 2 bases, with 12 bases between. This CDR3 has 13 amino acids. The CDR3: CASIPGHPYEQYF. CDR3 DNA: TGTGCCAGCATACCCGGACACCCCTACGAGCAGTACTTC.

This clonotype has only one observation. The chain combines TRBV28 with TRBJ2-7; D is perhaps TRBD2 (7 bases). The CDR3 is made up of 14 amino acids. V was clipped by 3 bases and J by 7 bases, with 16 bases between them. CDR1 is MDHEN, CDR2 SYDVKM, per germline. For the CDR3, the DNA is TGTGCCAGCAGTTTGGGGGGGCGGGGCAGGGAGCAGTACTTC. This sequence encodes CASSLGGRGREQYF.

This clonotype appeared a few times. V gene TRBV29-1 combines with J gene TRBJ2-1; D is ambiguous. Trimming took 4 bases from V and 4 from J, leaving 11 bases between them. Germline V gene data show CDR1 as SQVTM and CDR2 as ANQGSEA. CDR3 length equals 13 residues. The CDR3 nucleotides are TGCAGCGTTGGGGCCAGCCCGTACAATGAGCAGTTCTTC. Protein sequence: CSVGASPYNEQFF.

The rearrangement uses TRBV12-3 or TRBV12-4 and TRBJ2-1; D may match TRBD1 or TRBD2 (6 bases each). CDR3 length equals 17 residues. V lost 2 bases and J 0 bases, leaving 14 bases between the germline ends. CDR3 sequence: CASSLRAPGASYNEQFF. CDR3 bases: TGTGCCAGCAGTTTAAGGGCTCCGGGGGCCTCCTACAATGAGCAGTTCTTC.

The chain is built from TRBV20-1 and TRBJ2-1; 8 bases line up with TRBD1. Unmatched junction bases numbered 7, after V lost 2 bases and J lost 7 bases. CDR1 is DFQATT and CDR2 is SNEGSKA in the germline V gene (reference sequence). The CDR3 totals 14 residues. The CDR3 is CSARPTGQGNEQFF. The CDR3 DNA sequence: TGCAGTGCTAGACCCACCGGACAGGGAAATGAGCAGTTCTTC.

V and J are TRBV20-1 and TRBJ1-1; D remains ambiguous. Per germline, CDR1 DFQATT and CDR2 SNEGSKA (reference sequence). The CDR3 is 13 residues long. The CDR3 bases are TGCAGAGGTGGGGAGGGAGTAAGGGTTGAAGCTTTCTTT. Amino acids: CRGGEGVRVEAFF.

This clonotype was seen a few times. V and J are TRBV5-1 and TRBJ2-2; D tentatively reads TRBD1 or TRBD2 (5 bases each). Germline loops: CDR1 SGHRS, CDR2 YFSETQ. The germline V and J ends were trimmed by 4 bases and 6 bases, with 13 bases remaining between them. This CDR3 spans 14 amino acids. The CDR3 spells CASSPGPPSGELFF. Here the CDR3 DNA reads TGCGCCAGCAGCCCGGGACCTCCTTCCGGGGAGCTGTTTTTT.

The rearrangement joins TRBV2 to TRBJ2-7, with D tentatively TRBD1 (5 bases). In germline, CDR1 is SNHLY, CDR2 FYNNEI. This CDR3 has 16 residues. Trimming removed 0 bases from V and 0 bases from J, with 12 bases in between. The CDR3 nucleotides are TGTGCCAGCAGTGAAGCCCACAGGCGCCTCTCCTACGAGCAGTACTTC. It translates to CASSEAHRRLSYEQYF.

The chain has TRBV7-9 and TRBJ2-1; D is tentatively TRBD1 or TRBD2 (5 bases each). This CDR3 comprises 16 residues. CDR1 and CDR2 (germline): SEHNR, FQNEAQ (reference sequence). V lost 5 bases, J lost 12 bases, and 26 bases lay in between. The CDR3 nucleotides are TGTGCCAGCAGCCCGGGACGGACGGCACTGGAATTTAGGCAGTTCTTC. Protein product: CASSPGRTALEFRQFF.

This clonotype was recorded a few times. This chain joins TRBV28 and TRBJ1-2; 7 bases match TRBD1. The CDR3 is made up of 15 amino acids. CDR1 MDHEN and CDR2 SYDVKM come from the germline V gene. Trimming at V came to 4 bases and at J to 6 bases, leaving 11 bases not matched to a gene. The DNA of the CDR3 is TGTGCCAGCAGTTCTCAGACAGGGAGGAAGAATGGCTACACCTTC. This codes for CASSSQTGRKNGYTF.

J is TRBJ1-1 and V is TRBV5-1, with a possible D match to TRBD1 (5 bases). CDR3 length: 16 residues. Germline assignment: CDR1 SGHRS and CDR2 YFSETQ. The V end was cut by 4 bases, the J end by 7 bases, with 23 bases between. CDR3: CASSPRAGNDVGEAFF. The CDR3, as DNA: TGCGCCAGCAGCCCTAGGGCAGGGAACGACGTTGGTGAAGCTTTCTTT.

The chain recombines TRBV10-3 with TRBJ2-3; the match to TRBD1 covers 7 bases. V was pared by 11 bases and J by 2 bases, with 7 bases of the junction left unmatched. This CDR3 contains 13 residues. Looked up from germline, CDR1 is ENHRY and CDR2 is SYGVKD. The CDR3 coding sequence is TGTGCCGCCTCCGGGACAGCCACAGATACGCAGTATTTT. It encodes CAASGTATDTQYF.

The V gene is TRBV16, the J gene TRBJ2-7; TRBD1 matches 8 bases. The CDR3 has 16 residues. Losses at the gene ends were 4 bases for V and 4 bases for J; bases not matched to a gene: 12. The germline gives CDR1 KGHSY, CDR2 FQNENV. The CDR3 sequence is CASSLVGRGREYEQYF. DNA for the CDR3: TGTGCCAGCAGCCTTGTAGGCAGGGGGCGTGAGTACGAGCAGTACTTC.

This clonotype has a handful of counts. The V gene is TRBV28, the J gene TRBJ1-2, with 8 bases matching TRBD1. Germline V CDR1 and CDR2: MDHEN, SYDVKM. V lost 6 bases, J lost 7 bases, and 10 bases stayed unmatched. The CDR3 runs to 14 residues. CDR3 nucleotide sequence: TGTGCCAGCAGCCCAGACAGGGGAGATAGTGGCTACACCTTC. It yields the protein CASSPDRGDSGYTF.

This clonotype was detected a few times. The CDR3 DNA sequence: TGTGCCAGCAGCTTAAGTCGCGGGGGGGGACATGAGCAGTTCTTC. Translation gives CASSLSRGGGHEQFF. V usage is TRBV7-3 and J usage is TRBJ2-1, with TRBD2 matching over 9 bases. The CDR3 has 15 residues. The J segment lost 8 bases and the V segment lost 1 base, leaving 6 bases of the junction unmatched. The germline V gene has CDR1 SGHTA and CDR2 FQGTGA. The full variable domain, its missing parts supplied by reference TRBV7-3 and TRBJ2-1, is GAGVSQTPSNKVTEKGKYVELRCDPISGHTALYWYRQSLGQGPEFLIYFQGTGAADDSGLPNDRFFAVRPEGSVSTLKIQRTERGDSAVYLCASSLSRGGGHEQFFGPGTRLTVL.

This clonotype has more than one count but fewer than ten. V gene TRBV10-3 combines with J gene TRBJ2-2; TRBD1 matches 12 bases. The CDR3 length is 16 residues. The V gene's germline CDR1 is ENHRY and CDR2 SYGVKD. The V segment lost 9 bases and the J segment 0 bases; nucleotides outside the gene matches: 5. The CDR3: CAIGGQGAPNTGELFF. The CDR3, as DNA: TGTGCCATTGGGGGACAGGGGGCTCCGAACACCGGGGAGCTGTTTTTT.